This T cell receptor (beta chain) was sequenced in a study of T-cell memory formation after mild COVID-19 (dated by TCRdb to the early 2020s). Regarding the study in general: TCR sequence clusters from the two donors were largely donor specific. In a couple of donors, T-cell clones that expanded and contracted after mild COVID-19 were followed by sequencing TCRalpha and TCRbeta repertoires longitudinally. The cohort was made up of two young adult volunteers, one female and one male, who were previously healthy.

CDR1 and CDR2, looked up from the germline V gene, are SQVTM and ANQGSEA. The germline V end is reduced by 6 bases and the J end by 3 bases; junction bases left unmatched: 10. The CDR3 spans 14 residues, from the cysteine through the phenylalanine. Of the read, only the CDR3 DNA is kept; its 42 bases are in frame from base 1. Ficoll-Paque density gradient centrifugation was the method used to isolate PBMCs. This clonotype was seen only a few times. The antigen it recognizes is unknown. No base qualities exist here, and no much larger clone lies one base off it. The full study reports these points: Contracting CD4+ clones were found mainly in CM and EM memory subsets, while CD8+ clones were enriched in EMRA. Clones contracting from day 15 to 85 had balanced CD4/CD8 phenotypes, while a second wave expanding from day 15 to 37 was biased towards CD4+. SARS-CoV-2 specificity of the second-wave clones peaking on day 37 was not confirmed. Some responding clones were found in pre-infection memory, which suggests that pre-existing cross-reactive memory T cells took part in the SARS-CoV-2 response. Only a couple of mild cases were covered by the study, and larger cohorts that include severe cases with pre-infection samples were considered necessary.

This sample was sequenced with an Illumina NovaSeq 6000. TCRalpha and TCRbeta cDNA libraries were constructed by 5'RACE with constant-segment primers, with sample barcodes and unique molecular identifiers being introduced. RNA was extracted from every sample with Trizol reagent. The libraries were amplified in two PCR steps, and the second step added a second sample barcode and Illumina TruSeq adapters. Sequencing of the libraries was done on an Illumina NovaSeq, producing 2 x 150 bp paired-end reads. As for the original processing: Reads were demultiplexed and collapsed into UMI-guided consensus sequences with migec v1.2.7. With mixcr v2.1.11, UMI consensuses were aligned to TRA and TRB V and J templates and assembled into clonotypes. A clonotype was counted as expanded or contracted only if both edgeR and NoisET called the change significant, with noise models trained on biological replicates. edgeR calls used a false discovery rate-adjusted p below 0.01 and a log2 fold-change threshold of 1. As an exploratory analysis of dynamics, max-normalized trajectories of the 1000 most abundant clonotypes were examined with PCA combined with hierarchical clustering. Separately sequenced CD4+ and CD8+ repertoires were used to assign a CD4 or CD8 phenotype to each responding clone. Using fastp at Q25 and MiXCR, TCRdb reprocessed the public reads and kept productive beta chains. Every entry covers one CDR3 protein and lists the most common genes and DNA from its rows. The V and J calls, along with clone size, are taken from TCRdb and not from the paper's own processing. The sample profile shows 350,000 or so distinct CDR3 sequences; over 10% of them were found once. The leading ten clones occupy 20% to 25% of the sample.

The sequenced sample was PBMCs or a T cell subset sorted from them (not recorded which). This receptor chain uses TRBV29-1 and TRBJ2-5, with 7 junctional bases fitting TRBD2. The receptor was isolated from a man between 18 and 35 years old who had mild COVID-19 (a few samples of this study predate the infection). The sample titles of this study are shuffled in the database, so cell type and time point are left out; the donor was told from shared clones. The CDR3 reads CSVGGGSGKETQYF. The nucleotides are TGCAGCGTGGGCGGGGGTTCGGGAAAAGAGACCCAGTACTTC.